These 4 T cell receptor beta chains originate from one sample sequenced in a study of low-dose radiotherapy and immunotherapy resistance in tumors. Primers used for first-strand cDNA, a TRAV- and TRBV-specific set, covered both alpha and beta chains. With a constant-region primer and a V-primer adapter, TCRs were subjected to around 20 PCR cycles of amplification. TCRdb re-called the reads through MiXCR, storing one row per CDR3 protein. The sample consists of around 90,000 distinct CDR3 sequences, about 19% of them appearing once. Time point here: before trial treatment. The sample was PBMCs, taken before treatment. These receptor sequences come from a male donor with prostate cancer.

This clonotype was detected many times. The chain combines TRBV24-1 with TRBJ2-3; 7 bases agree with TRBD2. Germline CDR1 and CDR2: KGHDR and SFDVKD. The CDR3 runs 14 residues. V was pared by 9 bases and J by 2 bases, with 7 bases of the junction left unmatched. In DNA, the CDR3 is TGTGCCACCTCAGCGGGAAGATCCACAGATACGCAGTATTTT. Amino acids: CATSAGRSTDTQYF.

This clonotype occurred many times. This rearrangement joins TRBV20-1 to TRBJ2-1; D is possibly TRBD1 (6 bases). There are 16 residues in the CDR3. V was clipped by 3 bases and J by 0 bases, with 15 bases between them. Germline V lookup: CDR1 DFQATT, CDR2 SNEGSKA (reference sequence). CDR3 in DNA: TGCAGTGCTAGGACGACTCAGGACAGCTCCTACAATGAGCAGTTCTTC. This gives the protein CSARTTQDSSYNEQFF.

This clonotype was seen ten or more times. The chain joins TRBV12-3 or TRBV12-4 to TRBJ2-5; TRBD2 matches at 9 bases. CDR3 length equals 14 residues. Trimming cost V 5 bases and J 4 bases; bases outside gene matches: 5. DNA of the CDR3: TGTGCCAGCAGTGGCGGGACTAGCCTAGAGACCCAGTACTTC. Its translation is CASSGGTSLETQYF.

This clonotype was seen repeatedly, ten times or more. The rearrangement uses TRBV6-2 or TRBV6-3 and TRBJ2-2; the D call may be TRBD1 or TRBD2 (5 bases each). Deletions cut 5 bases from V and 6 bases from J, with 7 bases between. The CDR3 consists of 12 residues. The germline CDR1 and CDR2 sequences are MNHEY and SVGEGT. DNA of the CDR3: TGTGCCAGCAGTGTGGGGGCCGGGGAGCTGTTTTTT. Protein sequence: CASSVGAGELFF.